This is a list of T cell receptor beta chains from one sample in a study of circulating and synovial CD4+ cells in juvenile arthritis. Sequencing used immunoSEQ multiplex PCR; TCRdb keeps in-frame clones, though not all of them. Found here are under 40,000 clones, about 95% of them singletons; the top ten hold roughly 0.7%. The sequencing sample was made of CD4+ T cells from blood. Receptors were obtained from a human donor with juvenile idiopathic arthritis. Both conserved end residues are part of each CDR3. The order of the fields is J gene, V gene, clone size, D gene, CDR3 protein, CDR3 DNA. The D gene is left open where the match is weak. Not all rows give a size; the values are once, few, many and, for expanded clones, a class.

>TRBJ2-5|TRBV2|NA|NA
CASSGGQLETQYF
TGTGCCAGCAGTGGAGGCCAACTAGAGACCCAGTACTTC
>TRBJ2-7|TRBV5-1|NA|NA
CASGAGSSVYEQYF
TGCGCCAGCGGGGCTGGGTCATCAGTTTACGAGCAGTACTTC
>TRBJ1-1|TRBV7-9|NA|TRBD1
CASSLQGDDTEAFF
TGTGCCAGCAGCTTACAGGGGGATGACACTGAAGCTTTCTTT
>TRBJ2-7|TRBV5-6|NA|NA
CASSLMQYEQYF
TGTGCCAGCAGCTTGATGCAGTACGAGCAGTACTTC
>TRBJ1-2|TRBV9|NA|NA
CASSVEAVANYGYTF
TGTGCCAGCAGCGTAGAGGCGGTGGCTAACTATGGCTACACCTTC
>TRBJ2-6|TRBV5-1|NA|TRBD2
CASTPVPGGRAGANVLTF
TGCGCCAGCACCCCCGTCCCGGGGGGGAGGGCTGGGGCCAACGTCCTGACTTTC
>TRBJ1-5|TRBV7-2|NA|NA
CASSPYRDNQPQHF
TGTGCCAGCAGCCCCTACAGAGACAATCAGCCCCAGCATTTT
>TRBJ2-1|TRBV5-6|NA|TRBD2
CASSLRSGTSSYNEQFF
TGTGCCAGCAGCTTGCGTAGCGGGACGAGCTCCTACAATGAGCAGTTCTTC
>TRBJ2-7|TRBV25-1|NA|TRBD2
CASGGGYPTYEQYF
TGTGCCAGCGGGGGGGGGTACCCAACCTACGAGCAGTACTTC
>TRBJ2-7|TRBV2|NA|TRBD2
CASSALGLAGGYEQYF
TGTGCCAGCAGTGCTCTCGGGCTAGCGGGAGGGTACGAGCAGTACTTC
>TRBJ2-7|TRBV5-5|NA|TRBD1
CASSFRDRPYEQYF
TGTGCCAGCAGCTTCCGGGACAGACCCTACGAGCAGTACTTC
>TRBJ1-1|TRBV7-9|NA|TRBD1
CASSPTGAPNTEAFF
TGTGCCAGCAGCCCCACAGGGGCCCCGAACACTGAAGCTTTCTTT
>TRBJ1-1|TRBV29-1|NA|TRBD1
CSVGFRGLMNTEAFF
TGCAGCGTTGGTTTCAGGGGGCTAATGAACACTGAAGCTTTCTTT
>TRBJ1-1|TRBV5-1|once|TRBD1
CASTHSKTGGGDTEAFF
TGCGCCAGCACCCATTCGAAAACAGGGGGCGGTGACACTGAAGCTTTCTTT
>TRBJ2-6|TRBV19|NA|TRBD1
CASSIDREGQTSGANVLTF
TGTGCCAGTAGTATAGATCGTGAGGGACAGACCTCTGGGGCCAACGTCCTGACTTTC
>TRBJ1-1|TRBV10-3|NA|TRBD1
CAISAWDRGGNTEAFF
TGTGCCATCAGTGCATGGGACAGGGGCGGGAACACTGAAGCTTTCTTT
>TRBJ2-7|TRBV13|NA|TRBD2
CASSTSPLAGGNEQYF
TGTGCCAGCAGCACCTCTCCTCTAGCGGGTGGGAACGAGCAGTACTTC
>TRBJ2-1|TRBV5-1|NA|TRBD2
CASSLEAGGGYHEQFF
TGCGCCAGCAGCTTGGAGGCGGGAGGGGGCTACCATGAGCAGTTCTTC
>TRBJ1-1|TRBV5-5|once|NA
CASSLVYRNTEAFF
TGTGCCAGCAGCTTGGTTTACAGGAACACTGAAGCTTTCTTT
>TRBJ1-5|TRBV30|NA|NA
CAWSVSGSNQPQHF
TGTGCCTGGAGTGTTTCGGGGAGCAATCAGCCCCAGCATTTT
>TRBJ2-5|TRBV7-7|NA|NA
CASSLSTGTTETQYF
TGTGCTAGCAGCCTTTCTACCGGGACAACAGAGACCCAGTACTTC
>TRBJ1-2|TRBV20-1|NA|NA
CSASSGHGYTF
TGTAGTGCTAGTAGTGGGCATGGCTACACCTTC
>TRBJ1-5|TRBV6-1|NA|NA
CASSRGWENQPQHF
TGTGCCAGCAGTAGGGGGTGGGAAAATCAGCCCCAGCATTTT
>TRBJ2-1|TRBV7-2|once|TRBD2
CASSLLGGGAYNEQFF
TGTGCCAGCAGCTTACTTGGCGGGGGGGCCTACAATGAGCAGTTCTTC
>TRBJ2-3|TRBV5-1|NA|TRBD2
CASSWRGTSGTDTQYF
TGCGCCAGCAGCTGGAGGGGGACTAGCGGCACAGATACGCAGTATTTT
>TRBJ2-3|TRBV29-1|NA|TRBD1
CSVEPMDRGHPDTQYF
TGCAGCGTTGAACCTATGGACAGGGGGCATCCAGATACGCAGTATTTT
>TRBJ1-2|TRBV6-5|NA|TRBD1
CASSSQQGVSGYTF
TGTGCCAGCAGTTCCCAACAGGGGGTAAGCGGCTACACCTTC
>TRBJ2-7|TRBV19|NA|TRBD2
CASSIETSGALPYEQYF
TGTGCCAGTAGTATAGAGACTAGCGGGGCCCTACCCTACGAGCAGTACTTC
>TRBJ1-1|TRBV5-1|NA|TRBD1
CASSMRTGTDTEAFF
TGCGCCAGCAGCATGCGGACAGGGACGGACACTGAAGCTTTCTTT
>TRBJ1-2|TRBV6-5|NA|NA
CASSYRGAHGYTF
TGTGCCAGCAGTTATAGAGGAGCCCATGGCTACACCTTC
>TRBJ2-7|TRBV6-1|NA|NA
CASSDQWPPYEQYF
TGTGCCAGCAGTGACCAGTGGCCCCCTTACGAGCAGTACTTC
>TRBJ2-6|TRBV9|NA|NA
CASSVDLSRDSGANVLTF
TGTGCCAGCAGCGTAGATCTGAGCCGGGACTCTGGGGCCAACGTCCTGACTTTC
>TRBJ1-3|TRBV25-1|NA|NA
CASTKNQGGPGNTIYF
TGTGCCAGCACCAAAAACCAGGGAGGTCCTGGAAACACCATATATTTT
>TRBJ1-4|TRBV18|NA|TRBD1
CASSPGQVQGKLFF
TGTGCCAGCTCACCAGGACAGGTTCAGGGAAAACTGTTTTTT
>TRBJ1-1|TRBV10-1|NA|NA
CASADPGVGTEAFF
TGCGCCAGCGCTGACCCAGGGGTTGGGACTGAAGCTTTCTTT
>TRBJ2-5|TRBV4-2|NA|NA
CASSQASRGPGETQYF
TGTGCCAGCAGCCAAGCGTCGCGGGGGCCCGGGGAGACCCAGTACTTC
>TRBJ2-4|TRBV2|NA|TRBD2
CASGGLAGYQNIQYF
TGTGCCAGCGGTGGACTAGCGGGGTACCAAAACATTCAGTACTTC
>TRBJ2-1|TRBV12-5|NA|NA
CASARHNNEQFF
TGTGCTAGTGCGAGACATAACAATGAGCAGTTCTTC
>TRBJ2-1|TRBV5-8|few|NA
CASSLAQYNEQFF
TGTGCCAGCAGCTTGGCTCAGTACAATGAGCAGTTCTTC
>TRBJ1-5|TRBV2|once|TRBD1
CASSPGQGGRQPQHF
TGTGCCAGCAGTCCTGGACAGGGAGGGCGTCAGCCCCAGCATTTT
>TRBJ2-1|TRBV27|NA|NA
CASSLGGGPRREQFF
TGTGCCAGCAGTTTAGGGGGCGGGCCCCGAAGGGAGCAGTTCTTC
>TRBJ2-3|TRBV14|NA|NA
CASRTVDSGTQYF
TGTGCCAGCCGGACCGTGGACTCAGGCACGCAGTATTTT
>TRBJ2-3|TRBV6-5|NA|NA
CASSYTSTDTQYF
TGTGCCAGCAGTTACACTAGCACAGATACGCAGTATTTT
>TRBJ1-1|TRBV7-8|NA|NA
CASSLAGGNTEAFF
TGTGCCAGCAGCTTAGCAGGAGGGAACACTGAAGCTTTCTTT
>TRBJ2-5|TRBV10-3|NA|TRBD2
CAISAGTSGGETQYF
TGTGCCATCAGTGCCGGGACTAGCGGGGGGGAGACCCAGTACTTC
>TRBJ2-1|TRBV7-2|NA|TRBD2
CASSFGATSGEGGYNEQFF
TGTGCCAGCAGCTTCGGTGCGACTAGCGGAGAAGGGGGTTACAATGAGCAGTTCTTC
>TRBJ2-1|TRBV6-5|NA|TRBD1
CASSRTGGSYNEQFF
TGTGCCAGCAGCAGGACAGGGGGCTCCTACAATGAGCAGTTCTTC
>TRBJ2-7|TRBV6-4|NA|NA
CASSGHRCLSYEQYF
TGTGCCAGCAGTGGCCACAGGTGCCTCTCCTACGAGCAGTACTTC
>TRBJ2-5|TRBV4-2|NA|TRBD2
CASSQDDPGTSGLGTQYF
TGTGCCAGCAGCCAAGATGATCCTGGGACTAGCGGGTTAGGGACCCAGTACTTC
>TRBJ1-4|TRBV2|NA|NA
CASSGGGLEKLFF
TGTGCCAGCAGTGGGGGGGGTTTGGAAAAACTGTTTTTT
>TRBJ2-5|TRBV18|NA|NA
CASSPRTTRETQYF
TGTGCCAGCTCACCAAGGACTACGAGGGAGACCCAGTACTTC
>TRBJ2-7|TRBV6-1|NA|TRBD1
CASSEIRQGAKYEQYF
TGTGCCAGCAGTGAGATCCGACAGGGGGCAAAGTACGAGCAGTACTTC
>TRBJ1-6|TRBV7-9|NA|NA
CASSLDRASSYNSPLHF
TGTGCCAGCAGCTTAGATCGGGCTAGCTCCTATAATTCCCCCCTCCACTTT
>TRBJ2-1|TRBV5-1|once|NA
CASSLGQGPSNEQFF
TGCGCCAGCAGCTTGGGGCAGGGGCCGAGTAATGAGCAGTTCTTC